The clone carrying this T cell receptor (beta chain) appeared a few times. Its target is unknown. The data belong to a study of blood T cells in healthy people across ages. Study-level points and caveats: There was a strong correlation between TCR beta diversity and naive T cell percentage. Both naive CD4+ cell counts and diversity were greater in long-lived donors than in aged donors.

Primed by a sample-barcoded 5' primer and a J-beta primer mix, a second PCR proceeded for about 6 to 11 cycles. Each cDNA molecule, via a template-switch adaptor with 12 random nucleotides, was tagged. TCRdb recomputed calls from the 5' RACE reads with MiXCR, one row per CDR3 protein. This sample carries 950,000 to 1,200,000 distinct CDR3 sequences, around two fifths of them seen once, and the ten largest clones take about 12%. CDR1 and CDR2 (germline): DFQATT, SNEGSKA (reference sequence). Trimming stripped 0 bases from V and 4 bases from J, with 12 bases between. The CDR3 totals 14 residues. Total RNA was isolated from each sample in quantities of at least 5.5 micrograms.

This receptor was obtained from a man aged 18-30 years in good health. The rearrangement joins TRBV20-1 to TRBJ1-2; D is possibly TRBD1 (5 bases). The sequencing input was blood. For the CDR3, the DNA is TGCAGTGCTAGAGATGGGGCAGGAGGCTATGGCTACACCTTC. This codes for CSARDGAGGYGYTF.